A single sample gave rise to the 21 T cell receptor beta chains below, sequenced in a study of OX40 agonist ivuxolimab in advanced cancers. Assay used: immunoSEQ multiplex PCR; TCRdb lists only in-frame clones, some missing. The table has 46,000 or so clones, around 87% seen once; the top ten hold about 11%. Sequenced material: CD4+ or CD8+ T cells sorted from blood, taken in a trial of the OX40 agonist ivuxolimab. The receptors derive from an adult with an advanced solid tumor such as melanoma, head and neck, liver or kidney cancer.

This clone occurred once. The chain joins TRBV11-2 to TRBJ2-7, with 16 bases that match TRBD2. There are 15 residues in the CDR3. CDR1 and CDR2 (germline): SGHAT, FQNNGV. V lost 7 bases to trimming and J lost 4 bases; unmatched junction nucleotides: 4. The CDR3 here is CASMGTSGGAYEQYF. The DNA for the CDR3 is TGTGCCAGCATGGGGACTAGCGGGGGGGCGTACGAGCAGTACTTC.

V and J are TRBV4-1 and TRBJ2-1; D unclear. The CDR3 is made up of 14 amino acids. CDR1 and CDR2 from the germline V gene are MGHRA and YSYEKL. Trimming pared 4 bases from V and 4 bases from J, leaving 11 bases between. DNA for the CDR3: TGCGCCAGCAGCCTTCAGACTGGGTACAATGAGCAGTTCTTC. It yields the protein CASSLQTGYNEQFF.

The CDR3 sequence is CASSLYGGGANTGELFF. For the CDR3, the DNA is TGTGCCAGCAGCTTGTATGGGGGAGGAGCGAACACCGGGGAGCTGTTTTTT. This rearrangement joins TRBV11-2 to TRBJ2-2; D may be TRBD2 (6 bases). V was cut by 3 bases and J by 0 bases, with 14 bases left in between. This CDR3 spans 17 amino acids. Germline loops: CDR1 SGHAT, CDR2 FQNNGV. Drawing the rest from reference TRBV11-2 and TRBJ2-2, the complete variable domain is EAGVAQSPRYKIIEKRQSVAFWCNPISGHATLYWYQQILGQGPKLLIQFQNNGVVDDSQLPKDRFSAERLKGVDSTLKIQPAKLEDSAVYLCASSLYGGGANTGELFFGEGSRLTVL.

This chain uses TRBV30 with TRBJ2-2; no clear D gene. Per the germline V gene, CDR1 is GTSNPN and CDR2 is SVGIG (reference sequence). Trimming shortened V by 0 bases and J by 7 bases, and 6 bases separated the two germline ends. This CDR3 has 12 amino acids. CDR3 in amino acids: CAWSVVSGELFF. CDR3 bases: TGTGCCTGGAGTGTAGTGAGCGGGGAGCTGTTTTTT.

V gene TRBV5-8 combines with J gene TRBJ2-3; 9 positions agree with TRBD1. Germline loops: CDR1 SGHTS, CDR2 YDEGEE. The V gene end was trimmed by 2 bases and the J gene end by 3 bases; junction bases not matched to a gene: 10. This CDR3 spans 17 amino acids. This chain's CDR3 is CASSLSRDRAWTDTQYF. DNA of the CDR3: TGTGCCAGCAGCTTATCCCGGGACAGGGCTTGGACAGATACGCAGTATTTT. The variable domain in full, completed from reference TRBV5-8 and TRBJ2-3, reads EAGVTQSPTHLIKTRGQQATLRCSPISGHTSVYWYQQALGLGLQFLLWYDEGEERNRGNFPPRFSGRQFPNYSSELNVNALELEDSALYLCASSLSRDRAWTDTQYFGPGTRLTVL.

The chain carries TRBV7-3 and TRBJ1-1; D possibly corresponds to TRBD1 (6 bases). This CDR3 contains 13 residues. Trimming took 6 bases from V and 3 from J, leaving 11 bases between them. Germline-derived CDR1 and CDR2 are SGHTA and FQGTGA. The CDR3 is CASRAEGDTEAFF. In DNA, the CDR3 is TGTGCCAGCAGAGCCGAGGGGGACACTGAAGCTTTCTTT.

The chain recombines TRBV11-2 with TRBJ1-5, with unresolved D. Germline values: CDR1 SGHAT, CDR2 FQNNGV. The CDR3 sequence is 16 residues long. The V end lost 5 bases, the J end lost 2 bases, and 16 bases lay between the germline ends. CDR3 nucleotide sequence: TGTGCCAGCAGCCCCCTCGCTCCTTATGGCAATCAGCCCCAGCATTTT. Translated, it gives CASSPLAPYGNQPQHF.

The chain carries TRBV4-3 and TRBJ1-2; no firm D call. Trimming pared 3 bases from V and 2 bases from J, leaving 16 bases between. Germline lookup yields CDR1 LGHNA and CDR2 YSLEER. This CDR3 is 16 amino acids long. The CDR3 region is CASSQGVLRKNYGYTF. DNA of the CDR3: TGCGCCAGCAGCCAGGGAGTCCTGAGGAAGAACTATGGCTACACCTTC.

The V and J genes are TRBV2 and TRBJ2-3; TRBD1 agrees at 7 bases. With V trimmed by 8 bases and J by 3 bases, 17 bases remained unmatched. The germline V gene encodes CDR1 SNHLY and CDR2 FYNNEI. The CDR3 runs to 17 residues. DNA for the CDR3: TGTGCCAGCCCAGCGCGTGAGGGGGCCGGATTAACAGATACGCAGTATTTT. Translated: CASPAREGAGLTDTQYF. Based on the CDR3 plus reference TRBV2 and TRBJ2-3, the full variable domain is EPEVTQTPSHQVTQMGQEVILRCVPISNHLYFYWYRQILGQKVEFLVSFYNNEISEKSEIFDDQFSVERPDGSNFTLKIRSTKLEDSAMYFCASPAREGAGLTDTQYFGPGTRLTVL.

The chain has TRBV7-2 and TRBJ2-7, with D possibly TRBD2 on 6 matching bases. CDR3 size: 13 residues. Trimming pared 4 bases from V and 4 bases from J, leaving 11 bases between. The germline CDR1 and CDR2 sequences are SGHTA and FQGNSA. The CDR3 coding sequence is TGTGCCAGCAGCTCGCCCGGGACTTACGAGCAGTACTTC. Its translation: CASSSPGTYEQYF.

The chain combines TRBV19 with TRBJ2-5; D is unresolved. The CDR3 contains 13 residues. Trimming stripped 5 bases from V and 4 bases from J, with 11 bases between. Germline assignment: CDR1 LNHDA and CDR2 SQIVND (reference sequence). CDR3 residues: CASSDVLRETQYF. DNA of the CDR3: TGTGCCAGTAGTGACGTCTTGAGAGAGACCCAGTACTTC.

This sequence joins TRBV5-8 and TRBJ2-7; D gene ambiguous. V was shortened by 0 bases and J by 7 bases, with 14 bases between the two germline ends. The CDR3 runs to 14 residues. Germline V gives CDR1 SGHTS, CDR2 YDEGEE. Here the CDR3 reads CASSLALSDWEQYF. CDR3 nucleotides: TGTGCCAGCAGCTTGGCCCTCTCCGACTGGGAGCAGTACTTC.

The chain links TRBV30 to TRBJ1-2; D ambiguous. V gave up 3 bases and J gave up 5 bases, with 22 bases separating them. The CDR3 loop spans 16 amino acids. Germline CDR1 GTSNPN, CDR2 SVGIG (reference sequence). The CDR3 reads CAWRTKERPVSYGYTF. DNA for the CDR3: TGTGCCTGGAGGACGAAAGAGAGACCGGTCTCATATGGCTACACCTTC.

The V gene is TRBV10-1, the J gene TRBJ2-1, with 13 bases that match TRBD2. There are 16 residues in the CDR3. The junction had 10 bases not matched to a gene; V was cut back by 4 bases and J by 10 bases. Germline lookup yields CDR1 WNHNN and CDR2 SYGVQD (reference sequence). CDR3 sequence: CASSGRLAGGVDEQFF. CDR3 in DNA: TGCGCCAGCAGTGGGAGACTAGCGGGAGGAGTTGACGAGCAGTTCTTC.

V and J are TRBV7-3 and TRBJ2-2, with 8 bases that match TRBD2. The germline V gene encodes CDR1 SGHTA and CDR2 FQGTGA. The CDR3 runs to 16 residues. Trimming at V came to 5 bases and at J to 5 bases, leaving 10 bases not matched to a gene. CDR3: CASSKYYSGVTGELFF. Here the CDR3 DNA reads TGTGCCAGCAGCAAGTACTATAGCGGGGTTACCGGGGAGCTGTTTTTT.

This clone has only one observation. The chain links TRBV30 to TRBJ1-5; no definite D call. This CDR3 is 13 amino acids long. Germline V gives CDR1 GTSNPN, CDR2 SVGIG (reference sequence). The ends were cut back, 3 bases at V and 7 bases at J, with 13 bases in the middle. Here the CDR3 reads CAWRLETKQPQHF. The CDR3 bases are TGTGCCTGGAGGTTGGAGACCAAACAGCCCCAGCATTTT.

The CDR3 protein is CSVEDPWLGNEQFF. CDR3 nucleotides: TGCAGCGTTGAAGATCCGTGGCTGGGGAATGAGCAGTTCTTC. V usage is TRBV29-1 and J usage is TRBJ2-1; D is undetermined. The CDR3 has 14 residues. Trimming removed 0 bases from V and 7 bases from J, with 13 bases in between. The V gene's germline CDR1 is SQVTM and CDR2 ANQGSEA.

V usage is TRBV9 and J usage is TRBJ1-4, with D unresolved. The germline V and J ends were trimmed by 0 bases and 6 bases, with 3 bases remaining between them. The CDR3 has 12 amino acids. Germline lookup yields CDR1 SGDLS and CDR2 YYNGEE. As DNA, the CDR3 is TGTGCCAGCAGCGTAGGGGATGAAAAACTGTTTTTT. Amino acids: CASSVGDEKLFF.

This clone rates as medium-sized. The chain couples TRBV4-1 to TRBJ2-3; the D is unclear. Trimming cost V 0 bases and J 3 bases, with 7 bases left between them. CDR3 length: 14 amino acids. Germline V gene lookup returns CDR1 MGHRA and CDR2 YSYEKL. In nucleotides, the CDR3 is TGCGCCAGCAGCCAAGAAGGCATAACAGATACGCAGTATTTT. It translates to CASSQEGITDTQYF.

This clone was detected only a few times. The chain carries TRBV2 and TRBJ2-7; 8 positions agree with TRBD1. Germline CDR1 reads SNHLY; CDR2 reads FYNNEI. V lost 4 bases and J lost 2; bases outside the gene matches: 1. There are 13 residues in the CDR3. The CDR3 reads CASSAGQAYEQYF. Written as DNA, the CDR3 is TGTGCCAGCAGTGCGGGACAGGCCTACGAGCAGTACTTC.

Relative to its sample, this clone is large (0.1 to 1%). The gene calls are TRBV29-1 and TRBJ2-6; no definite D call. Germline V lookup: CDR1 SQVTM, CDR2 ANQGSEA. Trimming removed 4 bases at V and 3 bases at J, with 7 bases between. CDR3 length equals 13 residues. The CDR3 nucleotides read TGCAGCGTTGTAACATTTGGGGCCAACGTCCTGACTTTC. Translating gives CSVVTFGANVLTF.